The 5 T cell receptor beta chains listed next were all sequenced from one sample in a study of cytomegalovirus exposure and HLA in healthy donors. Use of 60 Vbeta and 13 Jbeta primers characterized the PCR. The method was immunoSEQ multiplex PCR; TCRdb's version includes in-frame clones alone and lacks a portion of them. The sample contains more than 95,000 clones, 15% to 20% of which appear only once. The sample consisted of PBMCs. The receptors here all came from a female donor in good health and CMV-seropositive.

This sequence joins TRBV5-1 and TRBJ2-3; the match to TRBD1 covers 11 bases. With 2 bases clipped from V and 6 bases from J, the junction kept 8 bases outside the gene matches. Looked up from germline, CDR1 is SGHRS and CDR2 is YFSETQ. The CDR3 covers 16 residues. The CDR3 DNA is TGCGCCAGCAGCTTCGGTGGACAGGGGGCATGGGATACGCAGTATTTT. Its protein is CASSFGGQGAWDTQYF.

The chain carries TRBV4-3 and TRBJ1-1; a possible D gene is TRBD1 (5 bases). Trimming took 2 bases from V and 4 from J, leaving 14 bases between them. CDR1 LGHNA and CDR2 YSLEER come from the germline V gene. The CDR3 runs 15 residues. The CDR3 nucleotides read TGCGCCAGCAGCCAACAAACAGGTTCAGGCACTGAAGCTTTCTTT. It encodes CASSQQTGSGTEAFF.

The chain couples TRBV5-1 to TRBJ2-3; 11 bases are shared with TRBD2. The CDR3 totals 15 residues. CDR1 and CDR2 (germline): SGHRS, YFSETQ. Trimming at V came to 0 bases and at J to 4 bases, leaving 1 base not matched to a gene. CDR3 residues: CASSLASGGPDTQYF. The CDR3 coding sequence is TGCGCCAGCAGCTTGGCTAGCGGGGGGCCAGATACGCAGTATTTT.

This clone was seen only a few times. CDR3 loop: CASSLVFTGDPSVEELFF. The CDR3 bases are TGCGCCAGCAGCTTGGTTTTTACGGGAGACCCCTCAGTGGAGGAGCTGTTTTTT. The chain couples TRBV5-1 to TRBJ2-2; D perhaps matches TRBD2 (6 bases). Germline assignment: CDR1 SGHRS and CDR2 YFSETQ. CDR3 size: 18 residues. Trimming took off 0 bases at V and 10 bases at J, with 25 bases between the two ends.

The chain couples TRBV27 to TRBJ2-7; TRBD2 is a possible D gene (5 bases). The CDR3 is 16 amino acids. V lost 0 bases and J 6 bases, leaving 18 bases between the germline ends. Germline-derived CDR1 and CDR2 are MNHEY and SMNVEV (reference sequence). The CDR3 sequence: CASSLSRLSSAVEQYF. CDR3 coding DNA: TGTGCCAGCAGTTTATCCCGGTTAAGCTCAGCGGTCGAGCAGTACTTC.